Given below is one T cell receptor beta chain in context. This specimen comes from a study of cytomegalovirus exposure and HLA in healthy donors. The protocol was immunoSEQ multiplex PCR, while the TCRdb copy is restricted to in-frame clones and leaves out a portion. The sample lists 250,000 or so clones, 87% occurring once. Germline CDR1 and CDR2: SGHRS and YFSETQ. This CDR3 is 15 amino acids long. The V segment lost 0 bases and the J segment 9 bases; nucleotides outside the gene matches: 4. The receptor's source is a man between 18 and 35 years old in good health and CMV-seropositive. The sequenced material came from PBMCs. The genes are TRBV5-1 and TRBJ2-1; 12 bases are shared with TRBD2. This CDR3 reads CASSLGLAGGSEQFF. In DNA form, the CDR3 reads TGCGCCAGCAGCTTGGGCCTAGCGGGAGGGAGTGAGCAGTTCTTC.